The sequence of this T cell receptor beta chain was determined in a study of regulatory dendritic cells for organ transplantation. Study as a whole: Regulatory dendritic cells came from monocytes given vitamin D3 and IL-10.

TCRdb keeps only in-frame clones here, not all; method: immunoSEQ multiplex PCR. The sample lists more than 9,500 clones, around 62% seen once, with 1.2% in the top ten. Sorted T cells were CFSE-labeled and cultured approximately five days with allogeneic regulatory or mature dendritic cells at 1:10. Memory T cells were CD45RO+, naive were CD45RA+, sorted by FACS. Remarks on this clone: Its target is not known.

Study-wide results and caveats: Resting memory CD8+ T cells held the most alloreactive clonotypes.

The material sequenced was naive CD8+ T cells from blood cultured with dendritic cells. The sample's subset: CD45RA+ naive T cells. The TCR was taken from a human donor in good health.

The CDR3: CATSRTGGFTEAFF. In DNA form, the CDR3 reads TGTGCCACCAGCAGAACCGGCGGCTTCACTGAAGCTTTCTTT. The chain links TRBV15 to TRBJ1-1, with unresolved D. From germline, CDR1 is LNHNV and CDR2 YYDKDF (reference sequence). The CDR3 contains 14 residues. The V end was cut by 2 bases, the J end by 4 bases, with 11 bases between. The whole variable domain, remainder taken from reference TRBV15 and TRBJ1-1, is DAMVIQNPRYQVTQFGKPVTLSCSQTLNHNVMYWYQQKSSQAPKLLFHYYDKDFNNEADTPDNFQSRRPNTSFCFLDIRSPGLGDTAMYLCATSRTGGFTEAFFGQGTRLTVV.